Below, 17 T cell receptor beta chains from the same sample are listed, as sequenced in a study of T cell responses to AZD1222 COVID-19 vaccine. Clones were read by immunoSEQ multiplex PCR, and TCRdb kept only the in-frame ones, dropping some. The sample shows approximately 150,000 clones, around 90% of them seen only once. The sample was peripheral blood, taken on day 0 of AZD1222 vaccination. The receptor source for this set is an adult in good health.

The J gene is TRBJ2-5, the V gene TRBV6-6; D might be TRBD1 (5 bases). V lost 5 bases and J 5 bases, leaving 12 bases between the germline ends. The CDR3 covers 13 residues. Germline V CDR1 and CDR2: MNHNY, SVGAGI (reference sequence). The CDR3 region is CASSRGPVETQYF. DNA of the CDR3: TGTGCCAGCAGTAGGGGCCCCGTGGAGACCCAGTACTTC.

This chain joins TRBV19 and TRBJ1-1; 9 bases agree with TRBD1. Germline CDR1 LNHDA, CDR2 SQIVND (reference sequence). The J segment lost 4 bases and the V segment lost 5 bases, leaving 11 bases of the junction unmatched. There are 16 residues in the CDR3. The CDR3 DNA is TGTGCCAGTAGTGACCTACCGGGACAGGGTTCCACTGAAGCTTTCTTT. Residues: CASSDLPGQGSTEAFF.

The gene calls are TRBV9 and TRBJ2-7; the D is unclear. The CDR3 extends over 17 amino acids. The germline V gene has CDR1 SGDLS and CDR2 YYNGEE. Trimming cost V 7 bases and J 2 bases, with 25 bases left between them. The CDR3 here is CASFRSASYRVPYEQYF. CDR3 coding DNA: TGTGCCAGCTTTAGGTCTGCCTCTTACAGAGTCCCCTACGAGCAGTACTTC.

This chain links TRBV5-1 with TRBJ1-2; 8 bases are a match to TRBD1. J lost 9 bases, V lost 4 bases, and 11 bases had no gene match. The germline V gene has CDR1 SGHRS and CDR2 YFSETQ. The CDR3 runs 14 residues. The CDR3 coding sequence is TGCGCCAGCAGCAGAGGCACAGGGGGTCTGAGCTACACCTTC. This translates into CASSRGTGGLSYTF. Using reference TRBV5-1 and TRBJ1-2 for the parts outside the CDR3, the full variable domain is KAGVTQTPRYLIKTRGQQVTLSCSPISGHRSVSWYQQTPGQGLQFLFEYFSETQRNKGNFPGRFSGRQFSNSRSEMNVSTLELGDSALYLCASSRGTGGLSYTFGSGTRLTVV.

The chain recombines TRBV12-3 or TRBV12-4 with TRBJ2-5; possibly TRBD1 for D (5 bases). This CDR3 is built from 13 residues. Trimming left V 6 bases short and J 2 bases short, with 10 bases between. CDR3 in DNA: TGTGCCAGCAGCCAGGGTCTTCAAGAGACCCAGTACTTC. Translating it yields CASSQGLQETQYF.

This rearrangement joins TRBV3-1 (or the pseudogene TRBV3-2) to TRBJ1-2, with D unresolved. Trimming shortened V by 0 bases and J by 4 bases, and 9 bases separated the two germline ends. Germline values: CDR1 LGHDT, CDR2 YNNKEL (reference sequence). The CDR3 contains 14 residues. The CDR3 protein is CASSQDLEFYGYTF. DNA of the CDR3: TGTGCCAGCAGCCAAGATCTTGAGTTCTATGGCTACACCTTC.

This chain connects TRBV6-5 to TRBJ1-1; TRBD1 aligns across 7 bases. Germline-derived CDR1 and CDR2 are MNHEY and SVGAGI. The CDR3 has 15 amino acids. V shed 0 bases and J 1 base; nucleotides not matched to a gene: 2. The CDR3 sequence: CASSYSPGGNTEAFF. For the CDR3, the DNA is TGTGCCAGCAGTTACTCCCCAGGGGGGAACACTGAAGCTTTCTTT.

This rearrangement joins TRBV27 to TRBJ2-1; no firm D call. The ends were cut back, 3 bases at V and 3 bases at J, with 12 bases in the middle. Germline V CDR1 and CDR2: MNHEY, SMNVEV (reference sequence). The CDR3 loop spans 15 amino acids. In nucleotides, the CDR3 is TGTGCCAGCAGTTTCTCTCCCTACAACTACAATGAGCAGTTCTTC. Encoded protein: CASSFSPYNYNEQFF.

The chain has TRBV30 and TRBJ2-7, with D perhaps assigned TRBD1 or TRBD2 (5 bases each). V lost 2 bases and J lost 6, with 14 bases in between. CDR3 length: 13 amino acids. The germline V gene has CDR1 GTSNPN and CDR2 SVGIG (reference sequence). CDR3 sequence: CAWSFRERGEQYF. CDR3 coding DNA: TGTGCCTGGAGTTTTAGGGAGAGGGGCGAGCAGTACTTC.

This rearrangement joins TRBV7-2 to TRBJ2-3, with 12 bases aligning to TRBD2. The V and J ends lost 3 bases and 6 bases, in that order; junction bases with no gene match: 4. This CDR3 comprises 15 residues. Germline lookup yields CDR1 SGHTA and CDR2 FQGNSA. The CDR3 loop is CASSLGLAGYDTQYF. The DNA for the CDR3 is TGTGCCAGCAGCTTGGGACTAGCGGGTTACGATACGCAGTATTTT.

The chain links TRBV28 to TRBJ2-7, with D possibly TRBD1 on 5 matching bases. In germline, CDR1 is MDHEN, CDR2 SYDVKM. The CDR3 extends over 14 amino acids. The V gene lost 4 bases and the J gene lost 0 bases, with 10 bases spanning the gap. The CDR3 coding sequence is TGTGCCAGCAGTTCCCCGACAGCCTCCTACGAGCAGTACTTC. Its protein product is CASSSPTASYEQYF.

This chain joins TRBV6-5 and TRBJ1-6; D may be TRBD1 (6 bases). Germline V gene lookup returns CDR1 MNHEY and CDR2 SVGAGI. The CDR3 contains 13 residues. V lost 7 bases to trimming and J lost 6 bases, with 10 bases between them. The CDR3 DNA is TGTGCCAGCATGGACAGCCTTAATTCACCCCTCCACTTT. This codes for CASMDSLNSPLHF.

The chain links TRBV19 to TRBJ2-7; TRBD2 matches 14 bases. The CDR3 spans 17 residues. V lost 2 bases, J lost 5 bases, and 8 bases stayed unmatched. The germline gives CDR1 LNHDA, CDR2 SQIVND (reference sequence). CDR3 sequence: CASSIRLAGGPRDEQYF. The CDR3 DNA reads TGTGCCAGTAGTATAAGACTAGCGGGAGGGCCACGGGACGAGCAGTACTTC. The complete variable domain, with remaining parts taken from reference TRBV19 and TRBJ2-7, reads DGGITQSPKYLFRKEGQNVTLSCEQNLNHDAMYWYRQDPGQGLRLIYYSQIVNDFQKGDIAEGYSVSREKKESFPLTVTSAQKNPTAFYLCASSIRLAGGPRDEQYFGPGTRLTVT.

This chain uses TRBV18 with TRBJ2-1, with D perhaps matching TRBD1 (5 bases). The length of the CDR3 is 17 residues. Germline V gene sequence: CDR1 KGHSH, CDR2 LQKENI. V lost 2 bases to trimming and J lost 3 bases, with 17 bases between them. For the CDR3, the DNA is TGTGCCAGCTCACCAACTTTTCAGGGATGGGGCTACAATGAGCAGTTCTTC. This translates into CASSPTFQGWGYNEQFF.

The chain recombines TRBV11-2 with TRBJ2-2; 7 nucleotides match TRBD1. The CDR3 has 14 residues. The V segment lost 6 bases and the J segment 6 bases; nucleotides outside the gene matches: 7. Germline V gene data show CDR1 as SGHAT and CDR2 as FQNNGV. CDR3 in amino acids: CASRLQGVSGELFF. In DNA form, the CDR3 reads TGTGCCAGCAGACTTCAGGGGGTCTCCGGGGAGCTGTTTTTT.

This clone is a singleton in its sample. The CDR3 loop reads CASSPRLDRGYGYTF. CDR3 DNA: TGTGCCAGCTCACCACGTCTCGACAGGGGCTATGGCTACACCTTC. The V call is TRBV18, the J call TRBJ1-2; TRBD1 matches at 8 bases. The length of the CDR3 is 15 residues. V lost 1 base and J lost 4; bases outside the gene matches: 5. CDR1 KGHSH and CDR2 LQKENI come from the germline V gene.

The chain employs TRBV7-6 and TRBJ1-5, with 10 nucleotides matching TRBD1. The CDR3 length is 15 residues. Losses at the gene ends were 1 base for V and 6 bases for J; bases not matched to a gene: 3. Germline loops: CDR1 SGHVS, CDR2 FNYEAQ. CDR3: CASSLGQGASQPQHF. The DNA for the CDR3 is TGTGCCAGCAGCTTAGGACAGGGGGCTAGTCAGCCCCAGCATTTT.